Listed below are T cell receptor beta chains from one sample, sequenced in a study of CD8+CD57+ T cells in acquired aplastic anemia. TCRdb re-analysed the reads in MiXCR, keeping a single row per CDR3 protein. The table includes a few hundred thousand distinct CDR3 sequences, around 32% detected once. The sample comprised sorted CD4+, CD8+, or CD8+CD57+ T cells (not recorded which) from PBMCs. These receptors were obtained from a human donor with aplastic anemia. CDR3s include the opening cysteine and the closing phenylalanine or tryptophan. A D gene is named only where the DNA matches it firmly. Part of the rows lack a size; the others show once, few, many or a class for expanded clones.

d_call: -
clone_size: few
j_call: TRBJ1-4
v_call: TRBV7-9
cdr3_aa: CASRASNEKLFF
cdr3_nt: TGTGCCAGCAGGGCCAGTAATGAAAAACTGTTTTTT

d_call: TRBD1
clone_size: few
j_call: TRBJ1-5
v_call: TRBV20-1
cdr3_aa: CSARDRVVSNQPQHF
cdr3_nt: TGCAGTGCCAGGGACAGGGTAGTGAGCAATCAGCCCCAGCATTTT

d_call: -
clone_size: -
j_call: TRBJ2-7
v_call: TRBV4-2
cdr3_aa: CASSQEVWSRGSQLWEQYF
cdr3_nt: TGTGCCAGCAGCCAAGAGGTGTGGAGTCGGGGGTCGCAACTTTGGGAGCAGTACTTC

d_call: TRBD2
clone_size: many
j_call: TRBJ2-5
v_call: TRBV10-3
cdr3_aa: CAISESLSRGSRQETQYF
cdr3_nt: TGTGCCATCAGTGAGTCATTGTCGCGGGGGAGCCGACAAGAGACCCAGTACTTC

d_call: TRBD1
clone_size: few
j_call: TRBJ2-1
v_call: TRBV5-1
cdr3_aa: CASSLEVQGVAEQFF
cdr3_nt: TGCGCCAGCAGCTTGGAGGTTCAGGGGGTCGCTGAGCAGTTCTTC

d_call: -
clone_size: -
j_call: TRBJ1-2
v_call: TRBV20-1
cdr3_aa: CGARDPRGGGYTF
cdr3_nt: TGCGGTGCTAGAGATCCCAGGGGTGGGGGCTACACCTTC

d_call: -
clone_size: -
j_call: TRBJ1-2
v_call: TRBV20-1
cdr3_aa: CSALAPTGILRGYTF
cdr3_nt: TGCAGTGCTCTGGCCCCCACAGGGATTCTTCGTGGCTACACCTTC

d_call: -
clone_size: -
j_call: TRBJ1-2
v_call: TRBV5-4
cdr3_aa: CASRGRRYGYTF
cdr3_nt: TGTGCCAGCAGGGGCCGGCGCTATGGCTACACCTTC

d_call: TRBD1
clone_size: few
j_call: TRBJ1-5
v_call: TRBV27
cdr3_aa: CASSWTGDQPQHF
cdr3_nt: TGTGCCAGCAGTTGGACAGGAGATCAGCCCCAGCATTTT

d_call: -
clone_size: many
j_call: TRBJ1-1
v_call: TRBV19
cdr3_aa: CASSVKMNTEAFF
cdr3_nt: TGTGCCAGTAGTGTGAAGATGAACACTGAAGCTTTCTTT

d_call: TRBD1
clone_size: -
j_call: TRBJ1-6
v_call: TRBV7-8
cdr3_aa: CASSRGQGASYNSPLHF
cdr3_nt: TGTGCCAGCAGCCGGGGGCAGGGGGCCTCCTATAATTCACCCCTCCACTTT

d_call: -
clone_size: -
j_call: TRBJ1-1
v_call: TRBV7-3
cdr3_aa: CASTYQGREAFF
cdr3_nt: TGTGCCAGCACCTATCAGGGCAGGGAAGCTTTCTTT

d_call: TRBD1
clone_size: -
j_call: TRBJ2-3
v_call: TRBV7-2
cdr3_aa: CASSPRTGSKVDTQYF
cdr3_nt: TGTGCCAGCAGCCCCCGGACAGGTTCTAAAGTGGATACGCAGTATTTT

d_call: -
clone_size: few
j_call: TRBJ2-7
v_call: TRBV29-1
cdr3_aa: CSVDSRKSSYKQYF
cdr3_nt: TGCAGCGTTGACTCAAGGAAAAGCTCCTACAAGCAGTACTTC

d_call: -
clone_size: -
j_call: TRBJ1-5
v_call: TRBV3-1
cdr3_aa: CASSPSNRDNQPQHF
cdr3_nt: TGTGCCAGCAGCCCAAGTAACAGGGACAATCAGCCCCAGCATTTT

d_call: -
clone_size: many
j_call: TRBJ1-2
v_call: TRBV29-1
cdr3_aa: CSVEMDRPFYGYTF
cdr3_nt: TGCAGCGTTGAAATGGACCGACCTTTCTATGGCTACACCTTC

d_call: -
clone_size: -
j_call: TRBJ1-1
v_call: TRBV2
cdr3_aa: CASSAKHGNTEAFF
cdr3_nt: TGTGCCAGCAGTGCAAAACACGGGAACACTGAAGCTTTCTTT

d_call: -
clone_size: many
j_call: TRBJ1-4
v_call: TRBV25-1
cdr3_aa: CASSLPQGEKLFF
cdr3_nt: TGTGCCAGCAGTCTTCCCCAGGGAGAAAAACTGTTTTTT

d_call: -
clone_size: few
j_call: TRBJ1-1
v_call: TRBV2
cdr3_aa: CASSPPLGGGTEAFF
cdr3_nt: TGTGCCAGCAGCCCACCGCTGGGGGGGGGCACTGAAGCTTTCTTT

d_call: TRBD1
clone_size: few
j_call: TRBJ1-6
v_call: TRBV12-3/TRBV12-4
cdr3_aa: CASSLAGQGNNSPLHF
cdr3_nt: TGTGCCAGCAGTTTAGCCGGACAGGGAAATAATTCACCCCTCCACTTT

d_call: -
clone_size: few
j_call: TRBJ1-3
v_call: TRBV30
cdr3_aa: CAWVTAGGNTIYF
cdr3_nt: TGTGCCTGGGTTACGGCAGGAGGAAACACCATATATTTT

d_call: -
clone_size: many
j_call: TRBJ1-2
v_call: TRBV24-1
cdr3_aa: CATRHYGTHPPGRGYTF
cdr3_nt: TGTGCCACCAGACACTACGGGACACATCCTCCGGGGCGTGGCTACACCTTC

d_call: -
clone_size: few
j_call: TRBJ1-2
v_call: TRBV25-1
cdr3_aa: CASSLFSTDSLNYGYTF
cdr3_nt: TGTGCCAGCTCACTTTTTTCTACGGACAGCCTTAACTATGGCTACACCTTC

d_call: -
clone_size: -
j_call: TRBJ2-1
v_call: TRBV20-1
cdr3_aa: CCTVGGAYNEQFF
cdr3_nt: TGCTGTACTGTGGGGGGTGCCTACAATGAGCAGTTCTTC

d_call: -
clone_size: -
j_call: TRBJ1-2
v_call: TRBV5-4
cdr3_aa: CASSLRVFYGYTF
cdr3_nt: TGTGCCAGCAGCTTGCGGGTCTTCTATGGCTACACCTTC

d_call: -
clone_size: -
j_call: TRBJ2-1
v_call: TRBV7-8
cdr3_aa: CASIRDRDNEQFF
cdr3_nt: TGTGCCAGCATACGGGACCGCGACAATGAGCAGTTCTTC

d_call: -
clone_size: -
j_call: TRBJ2-1
v_call: TRBV7-3
cdr3_aa: CASSLIRSGSGGDNEQFF
cdr3_nt: TGTGCCAGCAGCTTAATTCGATCGGGAAGCGGAGGGGACAATGAGCAGTTCTTC

d_call: TRBD1
clone_size: few
j_call: TRBJ1-4
v_call: TRBV30
cdr3_aa: CAWRAQGAWEKLFF
cdr3_nt: TGTGCCTGGAGAGCACAGGGGGCCTGGGAAAAACTGTTTTTT

d_call: -
clone_size: many
j_call: TRBJ1-4
v_call: TRBV19
cdr3_aa: CASTRRTHEKLFF
cdr3_nt: TGTGCCAGTACCCGTCGGACACATGAAAAACTGTTTTTT

d_call: -
clone_size: many
j_call: TRBJ1-5
v_call: TRBV24-1
cdr3_aa: CATSAQPAGPNQPQHF
cdr3_nt: TGTGCCACCAGTGCCCAACCTGCGGGACCCAATCAGCCCCAGCATTTT

d_call: TRBD2
clone_size: few
j_call: TRBJ2-3
v_call: TRBV2
cdr3_aa: CASSVSPSGSTDTQYF
cdr3_nt: TGTGCCAGCAGTGTATCGCCTAGCGGGAGCACAGATACGCAGTATTTT

d_call: -
clone_size: -
j_call: TRBJ2-7
v_call: TRBV19
cdr3_aa: CARPGGHEQYF
cdr3_nt: TGTGCTAGACCCGGGGGTCACGAGCAGTACTTC

d_call: -
clone_size: -
j_call: TRBJ2-5
v_call: TRBV5-6
cdr3_aa: CASSFGDWYSKGETQYF
cdr3_nt: TGTGCCAGCAGCTTTGGGGATTGGTACAGCAAAGGAGAGACCCAGTACTTC